This entry lists 27 T cell receptor beta chains sequenced from one sample in a study of blood T cells in healthy people across ages. Primed by a sample-barcoded 5' primer and a J-beta primer mix, a second PCR proceeded for roughly 6 to 12 cycles. Each CDR3 protein gets one entry after TCRdb re-called the 5' RACE reads with MiXCR. The data hold over 600,000 distinct CDR3 sequences, with 46% observed a single time. Sequencing used blood. The source of these receptors is a man older than 75 in good health.

This clonotype was seen more than once but under ten times. This chain joins TRBV7-9 and TRBJ2-7; 10 bases map to TRBD1. The junction had 6 bases not matched to a gene; V was cut back by 5 bases and J by 5 bases. The CDR3 length is 14 residues. Germline-derived CDR1 and CDR2 are SEHNR and FQNEAQ (reference sequence). The CDR3 spells CASSIDRGQNEQYF. CDR3 nucleotides: TGTGCCAGCAGCATCGACAGGGGGCAGAACGAGCAGTACTTC.

The chain couples TRBV5-4 to TRBJ2-7; possibly TRBD2 for D (6 bases). The germline V gene encodes CDR1 SGHNT and CDR2 YYREEE (reference sequence). The ends were cut back, 4 bases at V and 3 bases at J, with 11 bases in the middle. The CDR3 is 13 amino acids. The CDR3 here is CASSPGVGYEQYF. The CDR3 DNA reads as TGTGCCAGCAGCCCGGGGGTTGGCTACGAGCAGTACTTC.

This clonotype was picked up one time. The CDR3 region has the DNA TGTGCCACCAGCAGAGACAGAGCCTTTAGGGAGACCCAGTACTTC. It encodes CATSRDRAFRETQYF. The chain uses TRBV15 and TRBJ2-5; D remains ambiguous. Trimming took off 0 bases at V and 5 bases at J, with 13 bases between the two ends. CDR1 is LNHNV and CDR2 is YYDKDF in the germline V gene (reference sequence). This CDR3 comprises 15 residues.

This chain links TRBV12-3 or TRBV12-4 with TRBJ2-5; no reliable D call. V was cut by 6 bases and J by 11 bases, with 19 bases left in between. The CDR3 sequence is 13 residues long. For the CDR3, the DNA is TGTGCCAGCAGCCCCCCGGCTACGAATGAGCAGTACTTC. Translated: CASSPPATNEQYF.

This clonotype was seen many times. The chain employs TRBV29-1 and TRBJ2-7, with a tentative D call TRBD2 (5 bases). Trimming took 7 bases from V and 7 from J, leaving 14 bases between them. The CDR3 has 11 residues. Germline CDR1 reads SQVTM; CDR2 reads ANQGSEA. The DNA of the CDR3 is TGCAGCGCCGGTCTCCCGGGAGAGCAGTACTTC. This translates into CSAGLPGEQYF.

This sequence joins TRBV3-1 and TRBJ1-2, with D maybe TRBD1 (5 bases). Trimming shortened V by 4 bases and J by 0 bases, and 15 bases separated the two germline ends. The CDR3 runs 16 residues. CDR1 is LGHDT and CDR2 is YNNKEL in the germline V gene (reference sequence). The DNA of the CDR3 is TGTGCCAGCAGCCCCAATCGCGGGGCGTCTAACTATGGCTACACCTTC. It translates to CASSPNRGASNYGYTF.

This clonotype was seen a few times. The chain carries TRBV15 and TRBJ2-3, with 7 bases aligning to TRBD2. The CDR3 contains 16 residues. V dropped 1 base and J dropped 3; count of bases not matched to a gene: 7. Per the germline V gene, CDR1 is LNHNV and CDR2 is YYDKDF (reference sequence). CDR3 DNA sequence: TGTGCCACCAGCAGAGCACTAGCGAGTAGGACAGATACGCAGTATTTT. Its protein product is CATSRALASRTDTQYF.

On this clonotype: It may be a read error: a sequence one base away is much more abundant. This rearrangement joins TRBV20-1 to TRBJ2-1; weak D call: TRBD2 (6 bases). The DNA end favors TRBJ2-7, so the J call may be wrong. From germline, CDR1 is DFQATT and CDR2 SNEGSKA (reference sequence). This CDR3 is 11 amino acids long. The CDR3 here is CSATSYNEQYF. In DNA form, the CDR3 reads TGCAGTGCCACTAGCTACAATGAGCAGTACTTC.

J is TRBJ2-7 and V is TRBV20-1; D unresolved. Near its end, the DNA agrees better with TRBJ2-4, so the J call may be wrong. Germline CDR1 is DFQATT and CDR2 is SNEGSKA (reference sequence). The CDR3 has 13 amino acids. CDR3 DNA: TGCAGTGCTAACGGACCATCCAAAAACATTCAGTACTTC. Amino acids: CSANGPSKNIQYF.

This chain uses TRBV20-1 with TRBJ2-5, with 10 bases that match TRBD2. Germline V gene lookup returns CDR1 DFQATT and CDR2 SNEGSKA (reference sequence). CDR3 length equals 15 residues. V shed 5 bases, J shed 4 bases, and the junction held 10 bases outside the gene matches. The CDR3 coding sequence is TGCAGTGCTCCCTCCAAGCGGGAGGGCCGAGAGACCCAGTACTTC. Translation gives CSAPSKREGRETQYF.

The chain has TRBV11-2 and TRBJ2-7; 11 positions agree with TRBD2. Trimming at V came to 0 bases and at J to 6 bases, leaving 4 bases not matched to a gene. The CDR3 covers 15 residues. CDR1 and CDR2 from the germline V gene are SGHAT and FQNNGV. This chain's CDR3 is CASSLDRLAGGEQYF. The CDR3 nucleotides are TGTGCCAGCAGCTTAGATCGGCTAGCGGGAGGCGAGCAGTACTTC.

V usage is TRBV11-3 and J usage is TRBJ2-1; TRBD2 aligns across 9 bases. With 5 bases clipped from V and 10 bases from J, the junction kept 15 bases outside the gene matches. CDR1 and CDR2 (germline): SGHNT, YENEEA. The CDR3 length is 16 residues. The CDR3 protein is CASSRNSAGGSYEQFF. CDR3 DNA sequence: TGTGCCAGCAGCCGTAATTCAGCGGGAGGTTCCTACGAGCAGTTCTTC.

The CDR3: CASSEGLAGGFETQYF. The CDR3 bases are TGTGCCAGCAGTGAAGGACTAGCGGGGGGGTTTGAGACCCAGTACTTC. The chain couples TRBV6-1 to TRBJ2-5; TRBD2 aligns across 14 bases. The CDR3 loop spans 16 amino acids. J was trimmed by 5 bases and V by 1 base; bases with no gene match: 3. Germline CDR1 MNHNS, CDR2 SASEGT.

This clonotype appeared once. The rearrangement uses TRBV27 and TRBJ2-4; TRBD1 aligns across 12 bases. The J call may be wrong; the DNA end is better matched by TRBJ2-7. Germline lookup yields CDR1 MNHEY and CDR2 SMNVEV (reference sequence). The CDR3 is 18 amino acids. In nucleotides, the CDR3 is TGTGCCAGCAGTTTCTCCGGGACAGGGGGCCGAAAGTTCTACGAGCAGTACTTC. This translates into CASSFSGTGGRKFYEQYF.

This clonotype appeared a few times. This chain connects TRBV28 to TRBJ2-7; 9 positions match TRBD2. The CDR3 loop spans 14 amino acids. Losses at the gene ends were 5 bases for V and 7 bases for J; bases not matched to a gene: 9. Germline V lookup: CDR1 MDHEN, CDR2 SYDVKM. CDR3: CASSDSSGTVEQYF. Written as DNA, the CDR3 is TGTGCCAGCAGTGACTCTAGCGGGACAGTTGAGCAGTACTTC.

A word on this clonotype: A read error may be the cause here, since a much bigger clone is one base away. The gene calls are TRBV6-6 and TRBJ2-5; the D is unclear. The end of the DNA is better explained by TRBJ2-1, so the J call may be wrong. The germline V gene has CDR1 MNHNY and CDR2 SVGAGI (reference sequence). This CDR3 spans 14 amino acids. CDR3 sequence reads: CASSFPTAQETQFF. The DNA for the CDR3 is TGTGCCAGCAGTTTTCCAACTGCCCAAGAGACCCAGTTCTTC.

The chain combines TRBV5-1 with TRBJ2-4; TRBD1 matches at 9 bases. The CDR3 consists of 17 residues. Germline assignment: CDR1 SGHRS and CDR2 YFSETQ. J was trimmed by 3 bases and V by 1 base; bases with no gene match: 8. CDR3 sequence (DNA): TGCGCCAGCAGCTTGCCTACAGGGGGCGCAGACAAAAACATTCAGTACTTC. This translates into CASSLPTGGADKNIQYF.

The chain carries TRBV19 and TRBJ2-6; 7 nucleotides align to TRBD1. J lost 1 base, V lost 6 bases, and 6 bases had no gene match. Germline CDR1 LNHDA, CDR2 SQIVND (reference sequence). This CDR3 contains 16 residues. CDR3 residues: CASRQTGASGANVLTF. The CDR3, as DNA: TGTGCCAGTAGGCAAACAGGGGCGTCTGGGGCCAACGTCCTGACTTTC.

The chain joins TRBV5-1 to TRBJ1-2, with 7 bases lining up with TRBD1. In germline, CDR1 is SGHRS, CDR2 YFSETQ. V was pared by 4 bases and J by 4 bases, with 13 bases of the junction left unmatched. The CDR3 contains 16 residues. The CDR3 reads CASSLEGRGSSYGYTF. The CDR3 DNA sequence: TGCGCCAGCAGCCTGGAGGGCAGGGGGAGCAGCTATGGCTACACCTTC.

The chain links TRBV20-1 to TRBJ1-4; no firm D call. V shed 3 bases and J shed 8 bases, with 4 bases lying between them. CDR3 length equals 10 residues. Germline values: CDR1 DFQATT, CDR2 SNEGSKA (reference sequence). This CDR3 reads CSASREKLFF. The CDR3 region has the DNA TGCAGTGCTAGCCGAGAAAAACTGTTTTTT.

The rearrangement joins TRBV25-1 to TRBJ2-7, with D tentatively TRBD1 or TRBD2 (5 bases each). Germline V lookup: CDR1 MGHDK, CDR2 SYGVNS. The CDR3 is 14 amino acids. V was cut by 3 bases and J by 2 bases, with 11 bases left in between. The CDR3 nucleotides read TGTGCCAGCAGTGAGCTGGGGACCGCCTACGAGCAGTACTTC. Protein sequence: CASSELGTAYEQYF.

The chain carries TRBV20-1 and TRBJ2-5, with 7 nucleotides matching TRBD2. The ends lost 0 bases at V and 3 bases at J; junction bases unmatched: 4. Germline loops: CDR1 DFQATT, CDR2 SNEGSKA (reference sequence). This CDR3 contains 14 residues. The CDR3 sequence is CSARDGAGEETQYF. CDR3 DNA: TGCAGTGCTAGAGATGGGGCGGGAGAAGAGACCCAGTACTTC.

The V gene is TRBV2, the J gene TRBJ2-1, with 7 positions matching TRBD1. V dropped 2 bases and J dropped 8; count of bases not matched to a gene: 6. From germline, CDR1 is SNHLY and CDR2 FYNNEI. The CDR3 runs 14 residues. The CDR3 nucleotides read TGTGCCAGCAGTGAAAACCGGGACAGCTATGAGCAGTTCTTC. Translation gives CASSENRDSYEQFF.

This chain joins TRBV29-1 and TRBJ1-5, with D perhaps TRBD1 (5 bases). V lost 6 bases and J lost 6, with 18 bases in between. This CDR3 spans 14 amino acids. CDR1 is SQVTM and CDR2 is ANQGSEA in the germline V gene. CDR3 loop: CSVALQSGGQPQHF. In nucleotides, the CDR3 is TGCAGCGTCGCACTCCAGTCGGGGGGTCAGCCCCAGCATTTT.

V is TRBV5-1 and J is TRBJ2-3, with TRBD1 matching over 9 bases. There are 15 residues in the CDR3. Unmatched junction bases numbered 8, after V lost 4 bases and J lost 5 bases. Germline CDR1 is SGHRS and CDR2 is YFSETQ. This CDR3 reads CASSVTGTGRDTQYF. CDR3 nucleotides: TGCGCCAGCAGCGTGACCGGGACAGGGAGAGATACGCAGTATTTT.

This chain links TRBV4-3 with TRBJ2-1; no firm D call. Deletions cut 2 bases from V and 2 bases from J, with 13 bases between. Germline V gene lookup returns CDR1 LGHNA and CDR2 YSLEER. This CDR3 is built from 16 residues. CDR3 DNA: TGCGCCAGCAGCCAAACCCCAGCAGGTCCCTACAATGAGCAGTTCTTC. Residues: CASSQTPAGPYNEQFF.

The chain is built from TRBV7-2 and TRBJ2-7; 9 nucleotides agree with TRBD2. V lost 3 bases and J lost 0; bases outside the gene matches: 9. CDR1 and CDR2 from the germline V gene are SGHTA and FQGNSA. The CDR3 is 17 residues long. In nucleotides, the CDR3 is TGTGCCAGCAGCTTCTATGGGACTAGCCGCAGCTCCTACGAGCAGTACTTC. Protein: CASSFYGTSRSSYEQYF.